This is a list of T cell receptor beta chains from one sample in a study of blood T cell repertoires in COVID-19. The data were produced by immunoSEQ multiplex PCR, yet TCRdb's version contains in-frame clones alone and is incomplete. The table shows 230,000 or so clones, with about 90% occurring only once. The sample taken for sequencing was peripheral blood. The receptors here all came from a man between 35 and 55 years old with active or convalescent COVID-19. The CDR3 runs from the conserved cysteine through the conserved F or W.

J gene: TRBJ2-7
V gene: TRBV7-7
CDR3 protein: CASSLEAGGYEQYF

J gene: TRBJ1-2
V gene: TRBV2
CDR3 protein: CASKEGALGYTF

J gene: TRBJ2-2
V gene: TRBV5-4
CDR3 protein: CASSLGRGYTGELFF

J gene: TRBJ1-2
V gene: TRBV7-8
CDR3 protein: CASSPRGLSFYGYTF

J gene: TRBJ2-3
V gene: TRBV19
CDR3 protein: CASSMIGEWGADTQYF

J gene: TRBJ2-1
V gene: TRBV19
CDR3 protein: CASSLPGGGEQFF

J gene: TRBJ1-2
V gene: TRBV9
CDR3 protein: CASSRDAYGYTF

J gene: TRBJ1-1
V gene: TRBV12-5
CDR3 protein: CASQEGQESEAFF

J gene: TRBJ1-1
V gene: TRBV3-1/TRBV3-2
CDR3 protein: CASSPSLESEAFF

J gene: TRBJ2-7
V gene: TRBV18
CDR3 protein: CASSPPPGQGSYEQYF

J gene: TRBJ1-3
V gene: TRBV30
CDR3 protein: CASGTDFSGNTIYF

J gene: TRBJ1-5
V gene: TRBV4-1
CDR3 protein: CASSRGNNQPQHF

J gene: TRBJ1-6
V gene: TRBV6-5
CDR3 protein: CASRFGQVNSPLHF

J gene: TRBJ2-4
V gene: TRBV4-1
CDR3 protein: CASSQREGTDIQYF

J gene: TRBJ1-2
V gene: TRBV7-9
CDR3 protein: CASSTGGSGYTF

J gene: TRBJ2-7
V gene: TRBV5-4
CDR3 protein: CASSRGSYEQYF

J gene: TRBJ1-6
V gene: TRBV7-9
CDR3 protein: CASSLALGRERESPLHF

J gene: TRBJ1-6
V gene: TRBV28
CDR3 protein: CASSYTSSYNSPLHF

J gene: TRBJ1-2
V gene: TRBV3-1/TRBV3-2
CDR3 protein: CASSQDYEGGYTF

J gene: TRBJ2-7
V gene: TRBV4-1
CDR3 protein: CASSLPGDSSYEQYF

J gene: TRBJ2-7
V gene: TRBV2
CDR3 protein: CASSQPQGVSYEQYF

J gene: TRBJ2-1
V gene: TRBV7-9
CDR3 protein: CASSSTSGRALNEQFF

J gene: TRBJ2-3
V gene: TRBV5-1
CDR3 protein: CASSSSTDTQYF

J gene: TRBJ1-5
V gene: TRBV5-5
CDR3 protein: CASSLGRGSNQPQHF

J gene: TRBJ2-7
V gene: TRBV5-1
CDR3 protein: CASSSGQGRWDEQYF

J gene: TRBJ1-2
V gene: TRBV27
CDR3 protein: CASSLTGVYGYTF

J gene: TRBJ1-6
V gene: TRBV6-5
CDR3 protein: CASSPLGYYNSPLHF

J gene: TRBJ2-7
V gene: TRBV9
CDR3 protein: CASSVFGGQGLAEQYF

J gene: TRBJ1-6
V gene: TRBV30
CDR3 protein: CAWSLTALTYNSPLHF

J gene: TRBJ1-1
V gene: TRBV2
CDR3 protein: CASARRGLSTEAFF

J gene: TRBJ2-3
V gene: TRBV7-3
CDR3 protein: CASSLTGGASLTDTQYF

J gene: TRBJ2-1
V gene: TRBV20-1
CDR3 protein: CSAGTGWEQFF

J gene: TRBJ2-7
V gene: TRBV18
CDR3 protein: CASSPSVRSYEQYF

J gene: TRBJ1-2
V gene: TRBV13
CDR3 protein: CASSLEGTFYGYTF

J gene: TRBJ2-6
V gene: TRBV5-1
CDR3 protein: CASSFGGTGGGGANVLTF

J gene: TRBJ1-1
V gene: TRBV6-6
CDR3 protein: CASRRGPQYPEAFF

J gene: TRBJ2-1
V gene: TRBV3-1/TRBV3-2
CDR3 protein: CASRELAGYNEQFF

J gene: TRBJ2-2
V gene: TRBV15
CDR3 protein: CATSRVGQAYTPNTGELFF

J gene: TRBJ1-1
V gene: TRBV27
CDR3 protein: CASNPTRMNTEAFF

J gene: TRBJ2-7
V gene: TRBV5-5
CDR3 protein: CASRSPGQKTEQYF

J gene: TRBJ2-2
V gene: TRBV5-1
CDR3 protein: CASRAPGLAAGELFF

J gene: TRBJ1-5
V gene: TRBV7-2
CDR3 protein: CASSWDRAEPQHF

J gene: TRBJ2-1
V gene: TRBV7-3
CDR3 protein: CASSFRQGTYNEQFF

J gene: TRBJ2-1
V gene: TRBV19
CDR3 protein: CASSISGGSSYNEQFF

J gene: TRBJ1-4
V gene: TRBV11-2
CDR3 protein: CASSLGWQNEKLFF

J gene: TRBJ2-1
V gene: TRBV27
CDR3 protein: CASSLRSSPKFF

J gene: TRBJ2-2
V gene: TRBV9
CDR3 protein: CASSVTVPGELFF

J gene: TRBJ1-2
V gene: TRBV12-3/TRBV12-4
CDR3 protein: CASSLTQYYGYTF

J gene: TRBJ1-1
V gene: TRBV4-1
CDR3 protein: CASSQARAGLLMNTEAFF

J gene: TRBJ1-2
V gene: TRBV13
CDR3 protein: CASSLGRWQARANYGYTF

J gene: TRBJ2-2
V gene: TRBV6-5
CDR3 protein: CASSTRWGHTGELFF

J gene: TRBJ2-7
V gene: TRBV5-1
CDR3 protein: CASSFQGDEQYF

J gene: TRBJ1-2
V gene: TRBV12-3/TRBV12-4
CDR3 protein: CASSRDSGYTF

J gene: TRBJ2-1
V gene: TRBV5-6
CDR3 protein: CASSLVIWDRGRNEQFF

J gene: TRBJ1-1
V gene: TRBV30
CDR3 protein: CAWSEAGYTEAFF

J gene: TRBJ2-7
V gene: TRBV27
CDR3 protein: CASSPTASYEQYF

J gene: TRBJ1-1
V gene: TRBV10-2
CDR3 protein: CASRGRGREAFF

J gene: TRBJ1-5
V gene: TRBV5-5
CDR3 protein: CASSPGGGANQPQHF

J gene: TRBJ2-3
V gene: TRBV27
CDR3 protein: CASSLLSGAADTQYF